This TCR beta chain is from a study of blood T cells in healthy people across ages. Study-wide results and limits: Among long-lived donors, naive CD4+ cells were more numerous and diversity higher than in aged donors.

This clonotype was seen only a few times. Its antigen is not identified. The donors, aged roughly 6 to 95, were healthy Caucasians from Russia. The use of a sample-barcoded 5' primer and a J-beta primer mix characterized a second PCR of about 7 to 12 cycles. Each of the cDNA molecules was tagged by a template-switch adaptor with 12 random nucleotides. TCRdb processed the 5' RACE reads anew with MiXCR; each CDR3 protein has one entry. The table has 800,000 or so distinct CDR3 sequences, around 62% seen once. The specimen sequenced was blood. This TCR was sampled from a man aged 25-45 years in good health.

The DNA for the CDR3 is TGTGCCAGCAGCCCCCAACCCGCGAGCTCCTACAATGAGCAGTTCTTC. Residues: CASSPQPASSYNEQFF. This chain connects TRBV7-3 to TRBJ2-1; D ambiguous. The germline V gene has CDR1 SGHTA and CDR2 FQGTGA. There are 16 residues in the CDR3. V gave up 5 bases and J gave up 0 bases, with 14 bases separating them.